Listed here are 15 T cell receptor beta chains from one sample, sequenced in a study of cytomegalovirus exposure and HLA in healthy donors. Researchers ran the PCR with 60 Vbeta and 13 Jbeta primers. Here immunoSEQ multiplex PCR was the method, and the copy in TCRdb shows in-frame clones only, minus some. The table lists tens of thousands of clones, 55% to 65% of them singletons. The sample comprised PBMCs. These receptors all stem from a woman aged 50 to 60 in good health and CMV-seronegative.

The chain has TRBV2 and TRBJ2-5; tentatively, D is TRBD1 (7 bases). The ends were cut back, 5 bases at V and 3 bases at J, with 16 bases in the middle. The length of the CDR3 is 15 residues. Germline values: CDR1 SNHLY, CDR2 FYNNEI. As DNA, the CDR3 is TGTGCCAGCAGTATCCGGGGGACAGCAGAAGAGACCCAGTACTTC. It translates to CASSIRGTAEETQYF.

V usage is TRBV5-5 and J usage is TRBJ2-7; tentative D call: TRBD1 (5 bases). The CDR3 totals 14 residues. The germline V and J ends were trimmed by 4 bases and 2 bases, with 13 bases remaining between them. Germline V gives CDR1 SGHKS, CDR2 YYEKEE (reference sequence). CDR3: CASSMYDRAYEQYF. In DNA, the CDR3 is TGTGCCAGCAGCATGTACGACAGAGCCTACGAGCAGTACTTC.

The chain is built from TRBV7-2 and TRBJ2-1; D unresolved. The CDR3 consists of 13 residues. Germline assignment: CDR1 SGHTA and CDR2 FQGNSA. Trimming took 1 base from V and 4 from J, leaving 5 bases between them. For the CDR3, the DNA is TGTGCCAGCAGCTTAGGCGCTTACAATGAGCAGTTCTTC. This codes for CASSLGAYNEQFF.

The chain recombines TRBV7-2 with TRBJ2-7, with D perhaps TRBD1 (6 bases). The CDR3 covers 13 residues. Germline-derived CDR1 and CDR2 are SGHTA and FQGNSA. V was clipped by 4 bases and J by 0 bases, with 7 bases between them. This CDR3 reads CASSWTVSYEQYF. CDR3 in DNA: TGTGCCAGCAGCTGGACAGTCTCCTACGAGCAGTACTTC.

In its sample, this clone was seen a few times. The chain's CDR3 is CASSLGLASGEQFF. The CDR3 nucleotides read TGTGCCAGCAGCTTAGGACTAGCGAGCGGTGAGCAGTTCTTC. The chain recombines TRBV7-2 with TRBJ2-1, with 8 bases fitting TRBD2. This CDR3 is built from 14 residues. Germline V gene data show CDR1 as SGHTA and CDR2 as FQGNSA. V trimming: 1 base; J trimming: 9 bases; junction bases outside the gene matches: 5.

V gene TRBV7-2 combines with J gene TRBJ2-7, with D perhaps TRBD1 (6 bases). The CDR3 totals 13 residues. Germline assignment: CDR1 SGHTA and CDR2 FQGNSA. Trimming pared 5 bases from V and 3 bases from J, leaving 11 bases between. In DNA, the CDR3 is TGTGCCAGCAGCCCCAGAGGGGGCTACGAGCAGTACTTC. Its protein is CASSPRGGYEQYF. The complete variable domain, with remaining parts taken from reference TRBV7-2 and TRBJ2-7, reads GAGVSQSPSNKVTEKGKDVELRCDPISGHTALYWYRQSLGQGLEFLIYFQGNSAPDKSGLPSDRFSAERTGGSVSTLTIQRTQQEDSAVYLCASSPRGGYEQYFGPGTRLTVT.

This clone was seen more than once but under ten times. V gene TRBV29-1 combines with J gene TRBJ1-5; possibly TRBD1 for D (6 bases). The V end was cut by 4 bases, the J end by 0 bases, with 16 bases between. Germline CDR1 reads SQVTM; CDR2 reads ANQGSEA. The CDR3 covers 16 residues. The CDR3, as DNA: TGCAGCGTTGCAACTGGGGGCGTACATAGCAATCAGCCCCAGCATTTT. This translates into CSVATGGVHSNQPQHF.

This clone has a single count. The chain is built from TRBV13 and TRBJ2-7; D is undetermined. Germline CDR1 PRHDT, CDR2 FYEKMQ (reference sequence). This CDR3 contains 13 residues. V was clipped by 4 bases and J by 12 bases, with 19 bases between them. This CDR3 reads CASSSRLLTGTYF. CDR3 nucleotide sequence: TGTGCCAGCAGCTCAAGGCTGCTCACGGGTACGTACTTC.

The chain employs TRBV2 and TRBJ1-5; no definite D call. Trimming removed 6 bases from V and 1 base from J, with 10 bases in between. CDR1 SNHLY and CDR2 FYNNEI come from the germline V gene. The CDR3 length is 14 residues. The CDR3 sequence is CASRRDRSNQPQHF. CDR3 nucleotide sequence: TGTGCCAGCAGGAGGGATCGGAGCAATCAGCCCCAGCATTTT.

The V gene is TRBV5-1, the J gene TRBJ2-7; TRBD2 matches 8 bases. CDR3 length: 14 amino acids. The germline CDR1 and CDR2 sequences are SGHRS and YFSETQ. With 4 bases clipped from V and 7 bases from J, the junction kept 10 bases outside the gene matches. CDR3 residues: CASSASWTSKEQYF. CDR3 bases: TGCGCCAGCAGCGCCTCCTGGACTAGCAAGGAGCAGTACTTC.

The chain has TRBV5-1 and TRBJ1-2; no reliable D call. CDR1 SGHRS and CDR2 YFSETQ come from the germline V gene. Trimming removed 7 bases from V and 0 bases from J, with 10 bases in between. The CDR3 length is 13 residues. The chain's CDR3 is CASRVHTNYGYTF. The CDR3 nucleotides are TGCGCCAGCCGGGTACACACTAACTATGGCTACACCTTC.

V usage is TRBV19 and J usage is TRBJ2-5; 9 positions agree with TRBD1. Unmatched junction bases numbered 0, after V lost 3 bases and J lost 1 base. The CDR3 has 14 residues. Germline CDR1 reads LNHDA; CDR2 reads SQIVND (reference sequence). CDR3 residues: CASSMTGGQETQYF. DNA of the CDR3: TGTGCCAGTAGTATGACAGGGGGCCAAGAGACCCAGTACTTC.

CDR3 region: CASSLGRRATEAFF. The DNA of the CDR3 is TGTGCCAGCAGCTTAGGGAGGAGGGCCACTGAAGCTTTCTTT. This rearrangement joins TRBV28 to TRBJ1-1; D gene ambiguous. The CDR3 spans 14 residues. Germline V gene sequence: CDR1 MDHEN, CDR2 SYDVKM. Trimming shortened V by 6 bases and J by 4 bases, and 15 bases separated the two germline ends.

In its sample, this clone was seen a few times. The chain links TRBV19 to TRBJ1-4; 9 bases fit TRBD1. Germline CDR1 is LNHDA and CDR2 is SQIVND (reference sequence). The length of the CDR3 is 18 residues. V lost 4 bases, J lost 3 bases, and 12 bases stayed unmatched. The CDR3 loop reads CASSTPGTGLASNEKLFF. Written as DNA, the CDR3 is TGTGCCAGTAGTACCCCCGGGACAGGGCTGGCCTCTAATGAAAAACTGTTTTTT.

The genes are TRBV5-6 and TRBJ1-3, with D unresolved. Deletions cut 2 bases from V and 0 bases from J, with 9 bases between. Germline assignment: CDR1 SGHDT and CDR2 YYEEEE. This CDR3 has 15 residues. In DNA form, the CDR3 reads TGTGCCAGCAGCTTCGCCCCGAGCTCTGGAAACACCATATATTTT. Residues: CASSFAPSSGNTIYF.